What follows are 29 T cell receptor beta chains derived from one specimen sequenced in a study of blood T cell repertoires in COVID-19. Produced via immunoSEQ multiplex PCR; TCRdb's table is partial and in-frame only. The sample has around 420,000 clones, approximately 88% seen once; the top ten hold roughly 1.9%. Sequencing was carried out using PBMCs or T cells enriched from blood (not recorded which). These receptor sequences come from a woman between 40 and 50 years old with acute COVID-19.

J is TRBJ1-2 and V is TRBV5-8; TRBD1 agrees at 9 bases. Per germline, CDR1 SGHTS and CDR2 YDEGEE. The CDR3 has 13 residues. The junction had 6 bases not matched to a gene; V was cut back by 7 bases and J by 5 bases. The CDR3 spells CASGVGQGYGYTF. The DNA for the CDR3 is TGTGCCAGCGGGGTAGGACAGGGGTATGGCTACACCTTC.

This clone was observed a handful of times. The rearrangement joins TRBV7-9 to TRBJ1-1; D is possibly TRBD1 (6 bases). Looked up from germline, CDR1 is SEHNR and CDR2 is FQNEAQ (reference sequence). The CDR3 spans 15 residues. V lost 5 bases to trimming and J lost 1 base, with 14 bases between them. The CDR3: CASSPSGQPNTEAFF. The CDR3 nucleotides read TGTGCCAGCAGCCCATCAGGACAGCCGAACACTGAAGCTTTCTTT.

This chain uses TRBV6-4 with TRBJ2-1; TRBD2 agrees at 13 bases. The CDR3 loop spans 15 amino acids. The J segment lost 8 bases and the V segment lost 7 bases, leaving 8 bases of the junction unmatched. CDR1 MRHNA and CDR2 SNTAGT come from the germline V gene. The CDR3 nucleotides are TGTGCCAGCACATCCACTAGCGGGGGGGCGCATGAGCAGTTCTTC. Translated, it gives CASTSTSGGAHEQFF.

V gene TRBV6-1 combines with J gene TRBJ1-2, with D perhaps TRBD1 (5 bases). The germline V gene has CDR1 MNHNS and CDR2 SASEGT. Trimming took off 1 base at V and 0 bases at J, with 6 bases between the two ends. The CDR3 is 14 amino acids. CDR3 in amino acids: CASSEVTANYGYTF. CDR3 coding DNA: TGTGCCAGCAGTGAAGTGACAGCTAACTATGGCTACACCTTC.

The rearrangement links TRBV3-1 (or the pseudogene TRBV3-2) to TRBJ2-4; tentatively, D is TRBD2 (5 bases). The V end was cut by 3 bases, the J end by 8 bases, with 14 bases between. The germline V gene has CDR1 LGHDT and CDR2 YNNKEL (reference sequence). This CDR3 has 14 residues. For the CDR3, the DNA is TGTGCCAGCAGCCATGCGGGTCTACGGGACATTCAGTACTTC. The encoded protein is CASSHAGLRDIQYF.

A remark on this clone: An end of the junction does not agree with germline; a read error may underlie this. This chain connects TRBV7-2 to TRBJ1-5; 7 bases map to TRBD1. There are 16 residues in the CDR3. CDR1 and CDR2 (germline): SGHTA, FQGNSA. For the CDR3, the DNA is TGTGCCAGCAGTTTAGGGGGCGGACATAGCAATCAGCCCCAGCATTTT. Amino acid sequence: CASSLGGGHSNQPQHF.

V is TRBV7-9 and J is TRBJ1-6; no definite D call. The CDR3 is made up of 15 amino acids. V was shortened by 4 bases and J by 5 bases, with 12 bases between the two germline ends. The germline gives CDR1 SEHNR, CDR2 FQNEAQ (reference sequence). The CDR3 nucleotides are TGTGCCAGCAGCTGGACCGGGGTCAATAATTCACCCCTCCACTTT. It is translated as CASSWTGVNNSPLHF.

The rearrangement links TRBV11-2 to TRBJ1-2; D is possibly TRBD1 (5 bases). Trimming took 5 bases from V and 0 from J, leaving 10 bases between them. CDR1 and CDR2 from the germline V gene are SGHAT and FQNNGV. This CDR3 comprises 14 residues. CDR3 bases: TGTGCCAGCAGCCTAGGGGCAACTAACTATGGCTACACCTTC. Amino acids: CASSLGATNYGYTF.

The chain is built from TRBV19 and TRBJ2-7; TRBD1 agrees at 10 bases. From germline, CDR1 is LNHDA and CDR2 SQIVND (reference sequence). The CDR3 runs to 13 residues. V shed 3 bases, J shed 12 bases, and the junction held 8 bases outside the gene matches. CDR3 sequence (DNA): TGTGCCAGTAGTATGGGACAGGGGTCGGGTCGGTACTTC. It translates to CASSMGQGSGRYF. Supplemented by reference TRBV19 and TRBJ2-7, the full variable domain reads DGGITQSPKYLFRKEGQNVTLSCEQNLNHDAMYWYRQDPGQGLRLIYYSQIVNDFQKGDIAEGYSVSREKKESFPLTVTSAQKNPTAFYLCASSMGQGSGRYFGPGTRLTVT.

The chain couples TRBV7-9 to TRBJ2-7; 9 nucleotides line up with TRBD1. V lost 4 bases and J lost 1; bases outside the gene matches: 2. Germline loops: CDR1 SEHNR, CDR2 FQNEAQ (reference sequence). The CDR3 covers 14 residues. The CDR3 DNA reads TGTGCCAGCAGCTCCGGGACAGGGTCCTACGAGCAGTACTTC. As protein: CASSSGTGSYEQYF.

The chain is built from TRBV9 and TRBJ1-4; TRBD1 aligns across 8 bases. This CDR3 region has 15 residues. CDR1 is SGDLS and CDR2 is YYNGEE in the germline V gene. V gave up 4 bases and J gave up 5 bases; unmatched junction bases: 7. The CDR3 DNA follows: TGTGCCAGCAGCTTCGGACAGGGCCAAAATGAAAAACTGTTTTTT. Residues: CASSFGQGQNEKLFF.

The genes are TRBV4-2 and TRBJ1-2; D is possibly TRBD1 (5 bases). V was pared by 6 bases and J by 2 bases, with 10 bases between. CDR1 is LGHNA and CDR2 is YNFKEQ in the germline V gene. The CDR3 covers 13 residues. CDR3 protein: CASRPDSNYGYTF. CDR3 nucleotides: TGTGCCAGCAGACCCGACAGCAACTATGGCTACACCTTC.

This CDR3 is CASSLVVALAIVTDTQYF. For the CDR3, the DNA is TGTGCCAGCAGCTTAGTTGTAGCGCTAGCGATAGTTACAGATACGCAGTATTTT. The V gene is TRBV7-8, the J gene TRBJ2-3, with D perhaps TRBD2 (6 bases). V shed 1 base and J shed 3 bases, with 20 bases lying between them. Germline V gene sequence: CDR1 SGHVS, CDR2 FQNEAQ. The CDR3 is 18 amino acids.

The V call is TRBV6-1, the J call TRBJ1-5; D not resolved. V lost 0 bases and J 2 bases, leaving 5 bases between the germline ends. CDR1 is MNHNS and CDR2 is SASEGT in the germline V gene. The CDR3 consists of 14 residues. Here the CDR3 DNA reads TGTGCCAGCAGTGAAGCGCCGGGCAATCAGCCCCAGCATTTT. Residues: CASSEAPGNQPQHF.

This clone was found once. The V call is TRBV6-5, the J call TRBJ1-1; D may be TRBD1 (5 bases). This CDR3 has 15 residues. Germline lookup yields CDR1 MNHEY and CDR2 SVGAGI. V gave up 3 bases and J gave up 3 bases, with 14 bases separating them. CDR3 sequence (DNA): TGTGCCAGCAGTTATTCGATCGCGGGGGACACTGAAGCTTTCTTT. Translated, it gives CASSYSIAGDTEAFF.

The chain couples TRBV24-1 to TRBJ2-3, with 7 bases that match TRBD2. CDR1 and CDR2 from the germline V gene are KGHDR and SFDVKD. The CDR3 spans 15 residues. The ends lost 0 bases at V and 2 bases at J; junction bases unmatched: 1. The CDR3 nucleotides read TGTGCCACCAGTGATTTGGCGGGAGACACAGATACGCAGTATTTT. Its protein product is CATSDLAGDTDTQYF.

This chain links TRBV6-6 with TRBJ1-1, with D perhaps TRBD1 (5 bases). This CDR3 has 13 residues. Germline loops: CDR1 MNHNY, CDR2 SVGAGI (reference sequence). V dropped 7 bases and J dropped 1 base, with 10 bases sitting between them. The CDR3 coding sequence is TGTGCCAGCACCCACGGGGGGAACACTGAAGCTTTCTTT. Protein product: CASTHGGNTEAFF.

CDR3 region: CASSGNPGQGAFEQYF. The CDR3 region has the DNA TGTGCCAGCAGCGGTAATCCGGGACAGGGGGCGTTCGAGCAGTACTTC. The chain employs TRBV5-4 and TRBJ2-7; 12 positions match TRBD1. The CDR3 has 16 amino acids. J was trimmed by 6 bases and V by 4 bases; bases with no gene match: 11. CDR1 SGHNT and CDR2 YYREEE come from the germline V gene (reference sequence).

The CDR3 region has the DNA TGTGCCAGCAGTCGACAGGGACACTTCTATGGCTACACCTTC. This translates into CASSRQGHFYGYTF. This chain links TRBV6-2 or TRBV6-3 with TRBJ1-2, with 7 positions matching TRBD1. V shed 5 bases and J 4 bases; nucleotides not matched to a gene: 7. Germline V lookup: CDR1 MNHEY, CDR2 SVGEGT. There are 14 residues in the CDR3.

In this sample, this clone turned up a few times. The V call is TRBV2, the J call TRBJ2-5; no clear D. The V gene's germline CDR1 is SNHLY and CDR2 FYNNEI. This CDR3 has 11 amino acids. The ends were cut back, 7 bases at V and 3 bases at J, with 6 bases in the middle. CDR3 sequence: CASNREETQYF. CDR3 bases: TGTGCCAGCAATCGAGAAGAGACCCAGTACTTC.

The rearrangement links TRBV15 to TRBJ2-1; D may be TRBD1 (5 bases). There are 13 residues in the CDR3. CDR1 and CDR2 (germline): LNHNV, YYDKDF (reference sequence). With 2 bases removed from V and 4 bases from J, the gap between germline ends came to 6 bases. The CDR3: CATSRPGYNEQFF. CDR3 nucleotides: TGTGCCACCAGCAGACCAGGGTACAATGAGCAGTTCTTC. Using reference TRBV15 and TRBJ2-1 for the parts outside the CDR3, the full variable domain is DAMVIQNPRYQVTQFGKPVTLSCSQTLNHNVMYWYQQKSSQAPKLLFHYYDKDFNNEADTPDNFQSRRPNTSFCFLDIRSPGLGDTAMYLCATSRPGYNEQFFGPGTRLTVL.

This rearrangement joins TRBV3-1 (or the pseudogene TRBV3-2) to TRBJ1-2; 11 positions agree with TRBD1. The V segment lost 3 bases and the J segment 9 bases; nucleotides outside the gene matches: 6. Germline assignment: CDR1 LGHDT and CDR2 YNNKEL (reference sequence). CDR3 size: 14 residues. The CDR3 sequence is CASSQAGTGGRYTF. For the CDR3, the DNA is TGTGCCAGCAGCCAGGCCGGGACAGGGGGTCGCTACACCTTC.

The rearrangement uses TRBV7-6 and TRBJ1-5; the D is unclear. This CDR3 has 15 amino acids. Germline CDR1 reads SGHVS; CDR2 reads FNYEAQ. V lost 3 bases to trimming and J lost 0 bases, with 9 bases between them. The CDR3 region is CASSLSPYSNQPQHF. For the CDR3, the DNA is TGTGCCAGCAGCTTGAGCCCATATAGCAATCAGCCCCAGCATTTT.

The V and J genes are TRBV3-1 (or the pseudogene TRBV3-2) and TRBJ1-1; 7 bases match TRBD1. The CDR3 spans 12 residues. J lost 9 bases, V lost 2 bases, and 3 bases had no gene match. The germline CDR1 and CDR2 sequences are LGHDT and YNNKEL (reference sequence). The CDR3 protein is CASSQLGGKAFF. The CDR3, as DNA: TGTGCCAGCAGCCAACTAGGGGGCAAAGCTTTCTTT.

The J gene is TRBJ1-2, the V gene TRBV2; D call uncertain. The length of the CDR3 is 12 residues. Germline V gene sequence: CDR1 SNHLY, CDR2 FYNNEI. The V end lost 6 bases, the J end lost 5 bases, and 10 bases lay between the germline ends. The CDR3 nucleotides read TGTGCCAGCAGGCCGGGGTCTTATGGCTACACCTTC. It specifies CASRPGSYGYTF.

DNA of the CDR3: TGTGCCAGCTCACCAAATCTAGCGGGGGGGCCGCATGAGACCCAGTACTTC. It codes for CASSPNLAGGPHETQYF. The chain links TRBV18 to TRBJ2-5; 12 nucleotides match TRBD2. The CDR3 loop spans 17 amino acids. Germline CDR1 is KGHSH and CDR2 is LQKENI. J lost 5 bases, V lost 2 bases, and 9 bases had no gene match.

J is TRBJ2-3 and V is TRBV11-2; 7 bases are shared with TRBD1. From germline, CDR1 is SGHAT and CDR2 FQNNGV. The ends lost 5 bases at V and 0 bases at J; junction bases unmatched: 14. The CDR3 spans 18 residues. CDR3 sequence: CASSPVQGTERSTDTQYF. CDR3 bases: TGTGCCAGCAGCCCGGTACAGGGGACCGAACGCAGCACAGATACGCAGTATTTT.

The CDR3 loop is CASSPQGAHTEAFF. The DNA for the CDR3 is TGCGCCAGCAGCCCACAGGGGGCCCACACTGAAGCTTTCTTT. This chain connects TRBV5-1 to TRBJ1-1, with 9 positions matching TRBD1. Germline assignment: CDR1 SGHRS and CDR2 YFSETQ. The CDR3 totals 14 residues. V lost 4 bases and J lost 3; bases outside the gene matches: 4.

This sequence joins TRBV29-1 and TRBJ2-7; 7 bases line up with TRBD2. There are 12 residues in the CDR3. The junction had 4 bases not matched to a gene; V was cut back by 3 bases and J by 5 bases. Germline V gives CDR1 SQVTM, CDR2 ANQGSEA. In DNA form, the CDR3 reads TGCAGCGTTGAGCAGGGAGGGGACGAGCAGTACTTC. Its protein product is CSVEQGGDEQYF.